This is a list of T cell receptor beta chains from one sample in a study of blood T cell repertoires in COVID-19. Method: immunoSEQ multiplex PCR; TCRdb's copy keeps in-frame clones and lacks some. The sample lists about 90,000 clones, more than 80% occurring once. The sequencing sample was made of peripheral blood. Receptors were obtained from a man in his forties or fifties with COVID-19, enrolled during active disease. CDR3s include the opening cysteine and the closing phenylalanine or tryptophan. D genes are given only for firm matches. Clone size is stated in some rows and not others, as once, few, many or a class when expanded.

TRBV7-8,TRBJ2-2,NA,NA,CASSLARRGSGELFF,TGTGCCAGCAGCTTAGCGCGCAGGGGTAGCGGGGAGCTGTTTTTT
TRBV6-5,TRBJ1-2,NA,once,CASNMNPGLYGYTF,TGTGCCAGCAACATGAATCCGGGACTCTATGGCTACACCTTC
TRBV11-1,TRBJ2-7,NA,NA,CASSSVEESYHEQYF,TGTGCCAGCAGCTCCGTGGAGGAAAGTTATCACGAGCAGTACTTC
TRBV5-1,TRBJ1-3,NA,NA,CASSSYFSGNTIYF,TGCGCCAGCAGCTCTTATTTCTCTGGAAACACCATATATTTT
TRBV28,TRBJ1-1,NA,NA,CASSFRFLNSEAFF,TGTGCCAGCAGCTTCAGGTTTCTTAACTCTGAAGCTTTCTTT
TRBV3-1/TRBV3-2,TRBJ1-4,TRBD1,NA,CASSRRPTGNNEKLFF,TGTGCCAGCAGCCGCCGCCCGACAGGGAATAATGAAAAACTGTTTTTT
TRBV10-3,TRBJ1-5,TRBD1,many,CAISAIQGSPQHF,TGTGCCATCAGCGCTATACAGGGGTCGCCCCAGCATTTT
TRBV5-8,TRBJ2-7,TRBD1,NA,CASSLQGQGGYEQYF,TGTGCCAGCAGCTTACAGGGACAGGGGGGTTACGAGCAGTACTTC
TRBV11-2,TRBJ2-7,TRBD2,NA,CASSLVVGGLTYEQYF,TGTGCCAGCAGCTTAGTGGTGGGGGGACTAACCTACGAGCAGTACTTC
TRBV4-3,TRBJ2-7,TRBD1,NA,CASSRGQEGYEQYF,TGCGCCAGCAGTCGAGGACAGGAAGGCTACGAGCAGTACTTC
TRBV4-1,TRBJ1-1,NA,once,CASSQYFTGGNTEAFF,TGCGCCAGCAGCCAGTATTTCACAGGTGGAAACACTGAAGCTTTCTTT
TRBV27,TRBJ2-7,TRBD1,NA,CASRKGQGYSYEQYF,TGTGCCAGCAGGAAGGGACAGGGTTATTCCTACGAGCAGTACTTC
TRBV5-1,TRBJ2-5,TRBD2,few,CASSPRTSGGPSQETQYF,TGCGCCAGCAGCCCAAGGACTAGCGGGGGGCCAAGCCAAGAGACCCAGTACTTC
TRBV14,TRBJ2-3,TRBD1,NA,CASSQEWDSSTDTQYF,TGTGCCAGCAGCCAAGAGTGGGACAGTAGCACAGATACGCAGTATTTT
TRBV9,TRBJ1-1,NA,NA,CASSVGGYTEAFF,TGTGCCAGCAGCGTAGGCGGGTACACTGAAGCTTTCTTT
TRBV18,TRBJ2-5,TRBD1,NA,CASSPITGGEETQYF,TGTGCCAGCTCACCAATAACAGGGGGTGAAGAGACCCAGTACTTC
TRBV11-2,TRBJ1-1,TRBD1,NA,CASSKKGATEAFF,TGTGCCAGCAGCAAAAAGGGGGCCACTGAAGCTTTCTTT
TRBV27,TRBJ2-7,TRBD1,NA,CASSHRGAYEQYF,TGTGCCAGCAGTCACAGGGGGGCCTACGAGCAGTACTTC
TRBV29-1,TRBJ1-1,NA,NA,CSVDYRENTEAFF,TGCAGCGTTGATTACAGGGAGAACACTGAAGCTTTCTTT
TRBV27,TRBJ1-1,NA,NA,CASSPGGVNTEAFF,TGTGCCAGCAGTCCCGGCGGGGTGAACACTGAAGCTTTCTTT
TRBV9,TRBJ2-7,NA,NA,CASSVDPGVREQYF,TGTGCCAGCAGCGTAGATCCGGGGGTCAGGGAGCAGTACTTC
TRBV29-1,TRBJ2-7,NA,few,CSAHLYPSEQYF,TGCAGCGCTCACTTATACCCCTCCGAGCAGTACTTC
TRBV7-8,TRBJ1-6,NA,NA,CASSQRGDNSPLHF,TGTGCCAGCAGCCAAAGAGGAGACAATTCACCCCTCCACTTT
TRBV2,TRBJ1-5,NA,once,CASHPEGGDPRQPQHF,TGTGCCAGCCACCCCGAGGGAGGGGATCCTCGGCAGCCCCAGCATTTT